The 13 T cell receptor beta chains reported below all come from one sample, sequenced in a study of control samples from healthy donors and cancer patients (dated by TCRdb to the early 2020s). The library was generated by the immunoSEQ multiplex PCR assay. TCRdb retrieved this table from immuneACCESS and kept in-frame rearrangements only. Not all clones are present; in checked studies, unresolved V genes account for under half, and no reason is known for the remainder. The sample data list about 40,000 clones, and about 89% of these were observed just once. Around 9.6% of the sample is taken by the ten largest. The specimen was PBMCs. The receptors here all came from a woman in her sixties with lung cancer.

The rearrangement joins TRBV4-2 to TRBJ2-7; 11 positions agree with TRBD2. CDR3 length: 16 residues. V lost 0 bases, J lost 4 bases, and 5 bases stayed unmatched. CDR1 and CDR2 from the germline V gene are LGHNA and YNFKEQ. The CDR3 bases are TGTGCCAGCAGCCAAGAAGGGCCTAGCGGGAGGTACGAGCAGTACTTC. Its translation is CASSQEGPSGRYEQYF.

This chain joins TRBV7-9 and TRBJ2-4; D gene ambiguous. This CDR3 is 16 amino acids long. Germline V lookup: CDR1 SEHNR, CDR2 FQNEAQ (reference sequence). The V end was cut by 0 bases, the J end by 9 bases, with 18 bases between. CDR3 DNA: TGTGCCAGCAGCTTAGCTCCGGGCCCGACTCACAGCATTCAGTACTTC. Its protein product is CASSLAPGPTHSIQYF. Using reference TRBV7-9 and TRBJ2-4 for the parts outside the CDR3, the full variable domain is DTGVSQNPRHKITKRGQNVTFRCDPISEHNRLYWYRQTLGQGPEFLTYFQNEAQLEKSRLLSDRFSAERPKGSFSTLEIQRTEQGDSAMYLCASSLAPGPTHSIQYFGAGTRLSVL.

This clone was detected once. The chain couples TRBV2 to TRBJ1-1; D gene unclear. Trimming shortened V by 1 base and J by 2 bases, and 11 bases separated the two germline ends. The CDR3 length is 15 residues. Germline values: CDR1 SNHLY, CDR2 FYNNEI. CDR3 protein: CASSEGWRINTEAFF. The CDR3 DNA is TGTGCCAGCAGTGAAGGGTGGCGAATCAACACTGAAGCTTTCTTT.

The V and J genes are TRBV6-1 and TRBJ2-7, with 10 positions matching TRBD1. The V and J ends lost 1 base and 4 bases, in that order; junction bases with no gene match: 4. This CDR3 comprises 15 residues. Germline V gives CDR1 MNHNS, CDR2 SASEGT. CDR3 bases: TGTGCCAGCAGTGAAGAGACAGGGGGCGGGTACGAGCAGTACTTC. Its translation is CASSEETGGGYEQYF.

The CDR3 protein is CASSSSGTPSVEQYF. CDR3 nucleotides: TGTGCCAGCAGCTCCTCCGGGACCCCGTCGGTGGAGCAGTACTTC. This rearrangement joins TRBV7-9 to TRBJ2-7, with D possibly being TRBD1 or TRBD2 (5 bases each). Looked up from germline, CDR1 is SEHNR and CDR2 is FQNEAQ (reference sequence). CDR3 length equals 15 residues. V gave up 4 bases and J gave up 7 bases, with 20 bases separating them.

The chain has TRBV6-2 or TRBV6-3 and TRBJ2-7; the match to TRBD1 covers 9 bases. Germline CDR1 is MNHEY and CDR2 is SVGEGT. This CDR3 region has 17 residues. After removal of 1 base from V and 3 bases from J, the junction contained 10 bases not matched to a gene. This CDR3 reads CASSYLGWRDRDYEQYF. The CDR3, as DNA: TGTGCCAGCAGTTACTTGGGGTGGCGGGACAGGGACTACGAGCAGTACTTC.

This clone has a handful of counts. The chain joins TRBV10-2 to TRBJ1-6; possibly TRBD1 for D (5 bases). Germline lookup yields CDR1 WSHSY and CDR2 SAAADI. This CDR3 has 13 amino acids. The ends were cut back, 3 bases at V and 10 bases at J, with 10 bases in the middle. CDR3 protein: CASSDRGRSPLHF. CDR3 coding DNA: TGCGCCAGCAGTGATAGGGGTAGATCACCCCTCCACTTT.

In this sample, this clone turned up once. The rearrangement links TRBV6-2 or TRBV6-3 to TRBJ1-2; D not certain. Germline values: CDR1 MNHEY, CDR2 SVGEGT. The CDR3 length is 13 residues. Trimming removed 0 bases from V and 6 bases from J, with 8 bases in between. CDR3 sequence reads: CASSYSMGDGYTF. The CDR3 coding sequence is TGTGCCAGCAGTTACTCGATGGGCGATGGCTACACCTTC.

In regard to this clone: The same CDR3 arises from other DNA sequences in this sample as well. The rearrangement links TRBV2 to TRBJ2-1; 11 nucleotides agree with TRBD2. Trimming cost V 4 bases and J 6 bases; bases outside gene matches: 5. CDR3 length: 15 residues. Germline CDR1 reads SNHLY; CDR2 reads FYNNEI. CDR3 sequence: CASSAGTSGLNEQFF. The CDR3 DNA follows: TGTGCCAGCAGTGCCGGGACTAGCGGCCTCAATGAGCAGTTCTTC.

V gene TRBV5-5 combines with J gene TRBJ2-7; D uncertain. The CDR3 is 13 residues long. Germline assignment: CDR1 SGHKS and CDR2 YYEKEE (reference sequence). Trimming removed 4 bases from V and 7 bases from J, with 15 bases in between. CDR3 region: CASSRPGALEQYF. CDR3 coding DNA: TGTGCCAGCAGCCGCCCGGGTGCCTTAGAGCAGTACTTC.

The chain is built from TRBV7-9 and TRBJ1-1; 11 nucleotides align to TRBD1. The CDR3 runs to 14 residues. Germline lookup yields CDR1 SEHNR and CDR2 FQNEAQ (reference sequence). V lost 1 base, J lost 5 bases, and 0 bases stayed unmatched. The DNA for the CDR3 is TGTGCCAGCAGCTTAGGGGACAGGGGGACTGAAGCTTTCTTT. Its translation: CASSLGDRGTEAFF.

The gene calls are TRBV18 and TRBJ1-3; the D is unclear. V lost 2 bases, J lost 4 bases, and 15 bases lay in between. Germline loops: CDR1 KGHSH, CDR2 LQKENI. The CDR3 extends over 16 amino acids. The CDR3 DNA is TGTGCCAGCTCACCAACGGTCAGTTTGGAAGGAAACACCATATATTTT. This encodes CASSPTVSLEGNTIYF. Variable domain in full (rest from reference TRBV18 and TRBJ1-3): NAGVMQNPRHLVRRRGQEARLRCSPMKGHSHVYWYRQLPEEGLKFMVYLQKENIIDESGMPKERFSAEFPKEGPSILRIQQVVRGDSAAYFCASSPTVSLEGNTIYFGEGSWLTVV.

The chain's CDR3 is CASSTRTGEGETQYF. For the CDR3, the DNA is TGTGCCAGCAGTACACGGACAGGGGAGGGAGAGACCCAGTACTTC. The rearrangement joins TRBV28 to TRBJ2-5, with 9 bases identical to TRBD1. Germline V gives CDR1 MDHEN, CDR2 SYDVKM. This CDR3 contains 15 residues. V was pared by 5 bases and J by 4 bases, with 8 bases of the junction left unmatched.